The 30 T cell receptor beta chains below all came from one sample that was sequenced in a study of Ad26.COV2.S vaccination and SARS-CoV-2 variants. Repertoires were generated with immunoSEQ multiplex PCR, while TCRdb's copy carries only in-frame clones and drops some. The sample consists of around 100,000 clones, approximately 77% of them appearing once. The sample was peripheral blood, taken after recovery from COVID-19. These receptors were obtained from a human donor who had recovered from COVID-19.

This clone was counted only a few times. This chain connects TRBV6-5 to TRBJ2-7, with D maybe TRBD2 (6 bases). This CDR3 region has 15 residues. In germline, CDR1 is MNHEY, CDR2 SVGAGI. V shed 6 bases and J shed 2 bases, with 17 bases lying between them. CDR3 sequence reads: CASSYRDSLPYEQYF. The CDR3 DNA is TGTGCCAGCAGCTACCGGGACTCACTCCCCTACGAGCAGTACTTC.

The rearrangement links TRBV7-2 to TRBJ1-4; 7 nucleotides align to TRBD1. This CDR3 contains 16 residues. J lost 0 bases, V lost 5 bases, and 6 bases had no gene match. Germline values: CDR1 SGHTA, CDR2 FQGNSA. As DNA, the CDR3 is TGTGCCAGCAGCCCGGACAGGCCCGCAACTAATGAAAAACTGTTTTTT. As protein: CASSPDRPATNEKLFF.

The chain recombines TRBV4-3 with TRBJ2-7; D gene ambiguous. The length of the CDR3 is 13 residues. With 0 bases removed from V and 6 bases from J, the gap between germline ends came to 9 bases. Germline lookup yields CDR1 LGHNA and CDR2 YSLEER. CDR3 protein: CASSQENGLEQYF. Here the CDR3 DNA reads TGCGCCAGCAGCCAAGAGAACGGGCTCGAGCAGTACTTC.

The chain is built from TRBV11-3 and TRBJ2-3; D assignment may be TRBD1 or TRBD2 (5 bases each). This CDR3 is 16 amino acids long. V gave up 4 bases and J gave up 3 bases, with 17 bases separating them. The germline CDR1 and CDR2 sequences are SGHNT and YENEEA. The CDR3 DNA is TGTGCCAGCAGCTCTAGCTTCGCGGACAAGACAGATACGCAGTATTTT. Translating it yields CASSSSFADKTDTQYF.

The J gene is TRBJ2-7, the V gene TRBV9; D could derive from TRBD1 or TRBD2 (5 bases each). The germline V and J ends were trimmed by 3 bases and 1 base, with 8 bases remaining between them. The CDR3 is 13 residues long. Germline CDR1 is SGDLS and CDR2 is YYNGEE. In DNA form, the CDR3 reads TGTGCCAGCAGCGCGGGGCAGTCCTACGAGCAGTACTTC. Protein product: CASSAGQSYEQYF.

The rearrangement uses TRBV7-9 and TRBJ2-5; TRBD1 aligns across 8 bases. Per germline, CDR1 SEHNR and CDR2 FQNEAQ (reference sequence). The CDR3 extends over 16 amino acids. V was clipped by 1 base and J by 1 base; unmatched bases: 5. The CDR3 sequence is CASSLDIGQGQETQYF. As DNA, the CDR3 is TGTGCCAGCAGCTTAGACATCGGACAGGGCCAAGAGACCCAGTACTTC.

CDR3 residues: CASSYAQGEQETQYF. In DNA form, the CDR3 reads TGCGCCAGCAGCTATGCACAGGGGGAGCAAGAGACCCAGTACTTC. The rearrangement joins TRBV5-1 to TRBJ2-5, with 8 nucleotides matching TRBD1. CDR1 is SGHRS, CDR2 YFSETQ, per germline. The CDR3 runs 15 residues. The V gene end was trimmed by 3 bases and the J gene end by 2 bases; junction bases not matched to a gene: 6.

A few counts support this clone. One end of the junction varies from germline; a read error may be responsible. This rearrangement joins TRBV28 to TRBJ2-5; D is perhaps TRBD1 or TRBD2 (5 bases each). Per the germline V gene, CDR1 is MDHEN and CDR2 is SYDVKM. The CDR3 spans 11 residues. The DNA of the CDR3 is TGTGCCAGCAGTCTTCCGGGACGCCAAAACTTC. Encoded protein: CASSLPGRQNF.

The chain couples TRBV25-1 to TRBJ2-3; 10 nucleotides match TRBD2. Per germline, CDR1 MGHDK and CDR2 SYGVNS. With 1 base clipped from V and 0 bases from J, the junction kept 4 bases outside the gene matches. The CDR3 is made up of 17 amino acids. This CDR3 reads CASSELTSGSSTDTQYF. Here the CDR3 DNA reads TGTGCCAGCAGTGAATTGACTAGCGGGTCGAGCACAGATACGCAGTATTTT.

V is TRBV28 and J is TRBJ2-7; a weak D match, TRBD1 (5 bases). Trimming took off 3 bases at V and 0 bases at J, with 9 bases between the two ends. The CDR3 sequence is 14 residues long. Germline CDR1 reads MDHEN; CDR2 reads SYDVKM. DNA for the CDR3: TGTGCCAGCAGTTTTATGGGGCCCTCCTACGAGCAGTACTTC. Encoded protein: CASSFMGPSYEQYF.

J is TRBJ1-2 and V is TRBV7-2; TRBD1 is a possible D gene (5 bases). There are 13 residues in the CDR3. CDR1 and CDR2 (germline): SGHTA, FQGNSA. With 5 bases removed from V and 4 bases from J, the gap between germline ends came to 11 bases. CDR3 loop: CASSLDRGYGYTF. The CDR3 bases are TGTGCCAGCAGCCTCGACAGAGGCTATGGCTACACCTTC.

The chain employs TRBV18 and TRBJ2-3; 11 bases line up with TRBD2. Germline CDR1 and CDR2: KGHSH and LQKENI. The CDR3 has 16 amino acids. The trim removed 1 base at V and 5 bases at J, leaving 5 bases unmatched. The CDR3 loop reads CASSPLAGGPGDTQYF. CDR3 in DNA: TGTGCCAGCTCACCACTAGCGGGAGGGCCGGGAGATACGCAGTATTTT.

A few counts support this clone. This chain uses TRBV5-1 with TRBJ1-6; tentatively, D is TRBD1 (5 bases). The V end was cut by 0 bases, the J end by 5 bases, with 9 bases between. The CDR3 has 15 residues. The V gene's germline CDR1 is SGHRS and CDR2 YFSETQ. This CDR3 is CASSLVGRDNSPLHF. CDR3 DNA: TGCGCCAGCAGCTTGGTGGGCAGGGATAATTCACCCCTCCACTTT.

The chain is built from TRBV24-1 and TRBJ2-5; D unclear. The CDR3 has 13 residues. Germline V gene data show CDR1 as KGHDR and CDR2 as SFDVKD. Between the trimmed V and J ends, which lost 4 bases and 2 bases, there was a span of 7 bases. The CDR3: CATSDPGQETQYF. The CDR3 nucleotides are TGTGCCACCAGTGACCCCGGGCAAGAGACCCAGTACTTC.

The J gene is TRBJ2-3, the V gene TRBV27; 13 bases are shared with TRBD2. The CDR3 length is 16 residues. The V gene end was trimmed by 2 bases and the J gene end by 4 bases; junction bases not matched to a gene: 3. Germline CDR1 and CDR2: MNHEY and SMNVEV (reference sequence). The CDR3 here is CASSLPGLAGADTQYF. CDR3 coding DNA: TGTGCCAGCAGTTTACCCGGACTAGCGGGAGCAGATACGCAGTATTTT.

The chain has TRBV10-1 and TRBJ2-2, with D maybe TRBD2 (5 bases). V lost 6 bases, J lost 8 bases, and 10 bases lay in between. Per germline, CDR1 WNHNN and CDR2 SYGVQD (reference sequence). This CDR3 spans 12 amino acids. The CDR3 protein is CASSRGLGELFF. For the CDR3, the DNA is TGCGCCAGCAGCAGAGGGTTGGGGGAGCTGTTTTTT.

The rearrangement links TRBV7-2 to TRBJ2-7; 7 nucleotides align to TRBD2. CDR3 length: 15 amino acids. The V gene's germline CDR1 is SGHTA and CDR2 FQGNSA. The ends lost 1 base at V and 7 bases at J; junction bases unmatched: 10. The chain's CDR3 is CASSLDLGGGREQYF. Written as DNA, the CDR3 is TGTGCCAGCAGCTTAGACTTGGGGGGAGGGAGGGAGCAGTACTTC.

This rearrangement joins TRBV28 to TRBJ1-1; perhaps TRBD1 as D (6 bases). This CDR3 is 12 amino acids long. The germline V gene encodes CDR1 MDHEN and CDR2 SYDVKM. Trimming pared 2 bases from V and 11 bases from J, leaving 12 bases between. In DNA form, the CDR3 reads TGTGCCAGCAGTTTAGGGTCAGGGGAGGCTTTCTTT. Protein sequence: CASSLGSGEAFF.

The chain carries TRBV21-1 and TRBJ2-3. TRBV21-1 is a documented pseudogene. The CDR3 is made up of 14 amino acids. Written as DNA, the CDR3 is TGTGCCAGCAGCAAAGGTCTCAACACAGATACGCAGTATTTT. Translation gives CASSKGLNTDTQYF.

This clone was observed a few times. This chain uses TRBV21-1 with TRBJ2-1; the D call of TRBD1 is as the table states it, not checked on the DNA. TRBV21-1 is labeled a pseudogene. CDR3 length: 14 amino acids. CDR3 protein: CASSKEWAGDEQFF. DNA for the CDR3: TGTGCCAGCAGCAAAGAGTGGGCAGGGGATGAGCAGTTCTTC.

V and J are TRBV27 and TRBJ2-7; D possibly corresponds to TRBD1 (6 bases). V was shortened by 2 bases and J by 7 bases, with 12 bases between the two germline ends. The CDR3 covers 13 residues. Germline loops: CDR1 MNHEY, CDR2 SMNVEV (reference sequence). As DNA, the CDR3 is TGTGCCAGCAGTTTACAGGGGCGCTGGGAGCAGTACTTC. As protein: CASSLQGRWEQYF.

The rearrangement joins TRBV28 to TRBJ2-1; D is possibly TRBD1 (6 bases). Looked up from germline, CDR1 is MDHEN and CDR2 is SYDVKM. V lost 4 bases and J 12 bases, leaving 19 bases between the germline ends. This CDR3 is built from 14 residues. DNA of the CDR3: TGTGCCAGCAGTTCATCAGGGGCGGTGGGATGGCAGTTCTTC. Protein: CASSSSGAVGWQFF.

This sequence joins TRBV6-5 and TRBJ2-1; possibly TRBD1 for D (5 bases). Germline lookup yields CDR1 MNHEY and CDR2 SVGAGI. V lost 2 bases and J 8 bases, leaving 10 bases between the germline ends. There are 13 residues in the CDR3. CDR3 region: CASSYGQGDEQFF. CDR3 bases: TGTGCCAGCAGTTACGGCCAGGGCGATGAGCAGTTCTTC.

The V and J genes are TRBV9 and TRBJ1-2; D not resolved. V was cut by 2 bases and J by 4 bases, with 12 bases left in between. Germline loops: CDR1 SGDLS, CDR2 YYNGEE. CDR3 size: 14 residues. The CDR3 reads CASSVGTAIYGYTF. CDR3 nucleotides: TGTGCCAGCAGCGTGGGAACAGCGATCTATGGCTACACCTTC.

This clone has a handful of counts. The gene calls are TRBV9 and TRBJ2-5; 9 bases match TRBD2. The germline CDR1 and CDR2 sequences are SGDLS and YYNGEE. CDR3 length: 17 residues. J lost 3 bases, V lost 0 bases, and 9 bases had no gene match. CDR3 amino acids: CASSVGISGSIKETQYF. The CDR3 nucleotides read TGTGCCAGCAGCGTAGGTATTAGCGGGAGCATAAAAGAGACCCAGTACTTC.

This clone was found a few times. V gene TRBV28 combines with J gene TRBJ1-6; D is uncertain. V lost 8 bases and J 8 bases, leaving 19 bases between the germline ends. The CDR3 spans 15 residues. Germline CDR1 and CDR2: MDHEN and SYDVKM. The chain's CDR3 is CASGGHDQLDSPLHF. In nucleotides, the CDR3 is TGTGCCAGCGGAGGTCACGACCAGCTCGATTCACCCCTCCACTTT.

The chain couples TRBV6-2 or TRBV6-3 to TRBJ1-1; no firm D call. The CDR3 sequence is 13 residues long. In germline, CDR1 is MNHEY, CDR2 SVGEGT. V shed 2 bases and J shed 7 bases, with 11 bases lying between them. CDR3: CASSYLGRDEAFF. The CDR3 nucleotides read TGTGCCAGCAGTTACCTTGGGCGAGATGAAGCTTTCTTT.

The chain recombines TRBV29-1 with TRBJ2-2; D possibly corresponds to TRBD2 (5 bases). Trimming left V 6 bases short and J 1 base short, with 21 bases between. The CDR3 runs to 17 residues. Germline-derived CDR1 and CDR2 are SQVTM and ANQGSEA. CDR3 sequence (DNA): TGCAGCGTCGGGTCCTTATATAGGAGGATGAACACCGGGGAGCTGTTTTTT. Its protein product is CSVGSLYRRMNTGELFF.

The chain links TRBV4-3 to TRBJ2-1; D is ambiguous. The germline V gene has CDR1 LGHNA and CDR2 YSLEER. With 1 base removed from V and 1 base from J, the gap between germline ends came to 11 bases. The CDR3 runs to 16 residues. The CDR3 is CASSQVHRSSYNEQFF. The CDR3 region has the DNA TGCGCCAGCAGCCAAGTTCACCGATCTTCCTACAATGAGCAGTTCTTC.

The CDR3 coding sequence is TGTGCCAGCAGCCAAGGGAGCACAGATACGCAGTATTTT. Protein product: CASSQGSTDTQYF. The genes are TRBV4-2 and TRBJ2-3; D remains ambiguous. This CDR3 contains 13 residues. Trimming stripped 1 base from V and 0 bases from J, with 2 bases between. Per germline, CDR1 LGHNA and CDR2 YNFKEQ.